The rows below give T cell receptor beta chains drawn from one sample of a study of OX40 agonist ivuxolimab in advanced cancers. Profiling relied on immunoSEQ multiplex PCR, and the TCRdb table lists in-frame clones only, not all of them. The repertoire holds around 58,000 clones, with roughly 91% as singletons. Sequencing used CD4+ or CD8+ T cells sorted from blood, obtained in a trial of the OX40 agonist ivuxolimab. The receptors were gathered from an adult with an advanced solid tumor such as melanoma, head and neck, liver or kidney cancer. The CDR3 runs from the conserved cysteine through the conserved F or W. Fields, in order: J gene, clone size, CDR3 length, V gene, D gene, CDR3 protein, CDR3 DNA. The D gene is left open where the match is weak. Clone size appears in some rows only: once, few, many, or a class for an expanded clone.

TRBJ1-4 NA 14 TRBV5-1 NA CASSLRGGGEKLFF TGCGCCAGCAGCCTGAGGGGTGGTGGCGAAAAACTGTTTTTT
TRBJ1-3 once 16 TRBV5-8 NA CASSLAWRSSGNTIYF TGTGCCAGCAGCTTGGCCTGGCGGAGCTCTGGAAACACCATATATTTT
TRBJ2-2 NA 14 TRBV28 NA CASKVGGLAGELFF TGTGCCAGCAAGGTTGGGGGGCTGGCCGGGGAGCTGTTTTTT
TRBJ1-1 NA 13 TRBV2 TRBD1 CASRVDRGTEAFF TGTGCCAGCAGGGTGGACAGGGGCACTGAAGCTTTCTTT
TRBJ2-7 NA 10 TRBV20-1 TRBD1 CSPQGDEQYF TGCAGTCCACAGGGGGACGAGCAGTACTTC
TRBJ1-2 NA 15 TRBV19 NA CASSIGSRANYGYTF TGTGCCAGTAGTATAGGATCAAGAGCTAACTATGGCTACACCTTC
TRBJ2-1 NA 14 TRBV6-1 NA CASSGGRLYNEQFF TGTGCCAGCAGTGGAGGCAGACTATACAATGAGCAGTTCTTC
TRBJ2-3 NA 11 TRBV2 NA CASSVADTQYF TGTGCCAGCAGTGTGGCAGATACGCAGTATTTT
TRBJ2-7 NA 13 TRBV28 NA CASSLPAEGEQYF TGTGCCAGCAGCCTCCCGGCGGAGGGCGAGCAGTACTTC
TRBJ2-3 NA 14 TRBV6-1 NA CASSGIGVWDTQYF TGTGCCAGCAGTGGAATAGGGGTTTGGGATACGCAGTATTTT
TRBJ2-5 NA 14 TRBV12-5 NA CASGLGGRKETQYF TGTGCTAGTGGTTTGGGGGGTAGGAAAGAGACCCAGTACTTC
TRBJ2-7 NA 15 TRBV6-5 TRBD2 CASRTPGSGKYEQYF TGTGCCAGCAGAACCCCGGGGAGCGGGAAATACGAGCAGTACTTC
TRBJ2-3 NA 17 TRBV18 TRBD2 CASSLRTSGGSTDTQYF TGTGCCAGCTCACTAAGGACTAGCGGGGGTAGCACAGATACGCAGTATTTT
TRBJ2-4 NA 12 TRBV4-1 NA CASSQAKNIQYF TGCGCCAGCAGCCAAGCCAAAAACATTCAGTACTTC
TRBJ2-3 NA 12 TRBV6-1 NA CASSAGTDTQYF TGTGCCAGCAGTGCAGGGACAGATACGCAGTATTTT
TRBJ2-7 NA 13 TRBV18 TRBD1 CASSRGQGTEQYF TGTGCCAGCTCACGGGGACAGGGGACCGAGCAGTACTTC
TRBJ2-1 NA 19 TRBV2 NA CASSEGLASGSVLLDEQFF TGTGCCAGCAGTGAAGGCCTAGCATCCGGGAGCGTTTTACTCGATGAGCAGTTCTTC
TRBJ2-3 NA 13 TRBV19 NA CASSLGLTDTQYF TGTGCCAGTAGTCTTGGACTAACAGATACGCAGTATTTT
TRBJ2-5 NA 16 TRBV19 TRBD1 CASSTRTGGRQETQYF TGTGCCAGTAGTACACGGACAGGGGGCAGACAAGAGACCCAGTACTTC
TRBJ1-6 NA 12 TRBV7-9 NA CASSSGGSPLHF TGTGCCAGCAGCTCCGGAGGATCACCCCTCCACTTT
TRBJ2-2 NA 12 TRBV7-9 NA CASSLFTGELFF TGTGCCAGCAGCTTATTCACCGGGGAGCTGTTTTTT
TRBJ2-3 NA 12 TRBV29-1 TRBD1 CSVGQGTDTQYF TGCAGCGTTGGACAGGGGACAGATACGCAGTATTTT
TRBJ1-5 NA 14 TRBV2 TRBD1 CASSRTGDNQPQHF TGTGCCAGCAGTCGGACAGGGGACAATCAGCCCCAGCATTTT
TRBJ1-2 NA 13 TRBV27 NA CASSSQGPYGYTF TGTGCCAGCAGTTCTCAGGGTCCCTATGGCTACACCTTC
TRBJ2-5 NA 16 TRBV5-4 TRBD2 CASSSGQRGIGETQYF TGTGCCAGCTCCTCGGGCCAGCGGGGGATCGGAGAGACCCAGTACTTC
TRBJ2-7 NA 12 TRBV7-3 NA CASSLPGGEQYF TGTGCCAGCAGCCTTCCTGGGGGCGAGCAGTACTTC
TRBJ2-2 once 13 TRBV30 NA CAWSVPLTGELFF TGTGCCTGGAGTGTACCGCTCACCGGGGAGCTGTTTTTT
TRBJ1-5 NA 15 TRBV5-5 NA CASSLMAWGNQPQHF TGTGCCAGCAGCTTGATGGCCTGGGGCAATCAGCCCCAGCATTTT
TRBJ1-1 NA 14 TRBV5-1 NA CASSLEAMNTEAFF TGCGCCAGCAGTCTCGAAGCTATGAACACTGAAGCTTTCTTT
TRBJ2-7 NA 19 TRBV7-7 TRBD2 CASSLDPPGLAGTSYEQYF TGTGCTAGCAGCTTAGATCCCCCCGGACTAGCGGGAACCTCCTACGAGCAGTACTTC
TRBJ1-2 NA 17 TRBV28 NA CASSGPGPMGDRYGYTF TGTGCCAGCAGTGGACCGGGACCCATGGGGGACCGTTATGGCTACACCTTC
TRBJ2-3 NA 14 TRBV27 NA CASGTGRGTDTQYF TGTGCCAGCGGAACGGGGCGGGGCACAGATACGCAGTATTTT
TRBJ1-4 NA 15 TRBV10-1 NA CASSESSGAKEKLFF TGCGCCAGCAGTGAGTCGTCAGGGGCTAAAGAAAAACTGTTTTTT
TRBJ2-1 medium-sized 14 TRBV2 TRBD2 CASRSAGGINEQFF TGTGCCAGCAGGTCAGCGGGGGGTATCAATGAGCAGTTCTTC
TRBJ2-2 NA 16 TRBV5-8 NA CASHLRGQASAGELFF TGTGCCAGCCATCTCCGGGGTCAGGCTAGTGCCGGGGAGCTGTTTTTT
TRBJ1-2 NA 14 TRBV5-6 NA CASSPDTANYGYTF TGTGCCAGCAGCCCAGACACGGCTAACTATGGCTACACCTTC
TRBJ1-4 NA 16 TRBV7-9 TRBD1 CASSKGQGTTNEKLFF TGTGCCAGCAGCAAAGGACAGGGAACAACTAATGAAAAACTGTTTTTT
TRBJ1-2 NA 13 TRBV5-5 NA CASSLSLDYGYTF TGTGCCAGCAGCTTGAGTCTGGACTATGGCTACACCTTC
TRBJ2-3 NA 14 TRBV7-3 NA CASSPGHGGDTQYF TGTGCCAGCAGCCCGGGACACGGGGGGGATACGCAGTATTTT
TRBJ1-4 NA 16 TRBV19 TRBD1 CASNPYSGTGSEKLFF TGTGCCAGTAACCCATATTCCGGGACAGGGAGCGAAAAACTGTTTTTT